What follows are 19 T cell receptor beta chains derived from one specimen sequenced in a study of T cell repertoires in cytomegalovirus infection. From the reads, TCRdb called clonotypes with MiXCR, one entry per CDR3 protein. The sample lists roughly 800,000 distinct CDR3 sequences, just under 30% occurring once. Antigens for these TCRs are unknown. Sequencing used cultured CD8+ T cells from PBMCs, obtained from culture after CMV antigen stimulation. All receptors come from a human donor in good health (CMV status not recorded). Some clones in this sample may be carry-over from other donors' samples.

This clonotype was seen more than once but under ten times. V and J are TRBV6-6 and TRBJ1-1, with a tentative D call TRBD1 (6 bases). Trimming removed 7 bases at V and 3 bases at J, with 24 bases between. This CDR3 has 17 amino acids. The germline V gene encodes CDR1 MNHNY and CDR2 SVGAGI (reference sequence). The DNA of the CDR3 is TGTGCCAGCACCCGACGGGGGATTAAAGGGGGGGACACTGAAGCTTTCTTT. It translates to CASTRRGIKGGDTEAFF.

This chain joins TRBV19 and TRBJ2-4; D remains unclear. CDR1 and CDR2 (germline): LNHDA, SQIVND (reference sequence). Trimming left V 5 bases short and J 1 base short, with 9 bases between. The CDR3 is made up of 14 amino acids. The CDR3 nucleotides read TGTGCCAGTAGTGCCGAGGAGGCCAAAAACATTCAGTACTTC. Amino acid sequence: CASSAEEAKNIQYF.

This clonotype was detected only once. The V gene is TRBV27, the J gene TRBJ2-7, with 8 nucleotides matching TRBD1. Germline V gives CDR1 MNHEY, CDR2 SMNVEV (reference sequence). CDR3 size: 15 residues. V trimming: 4 bases; J trimming: 3 bases; junction bases outside the gene matches: 8. The CDR3 loop reads CASSSTGTGNYEQYF. The CDR3 DNA follows: TGTGCCAGCAGTTCGACCGGGACAGGAAACTACGAGCAGTACTTC.

This chain links TRBV15 with TRBJ1-5, with D perhaps matching TRBD1 (6 bases). The germline V and J ends were trimmed by 0 bases and 6 bases, with 9 bases remaining between them. The V gene's germline CDR1 is LNHNV and CDR2 YYDKDF (reference sequence). The CDR3 is 14 residues long. The CDR3 nucleotides are TGTGCCACCAGCAGAGAACAGGGTGGTCAGCCCCAGCATTTT. Translated, it gives CATSREQGGQPQHF.

The rearrangement uses TRBV7-9 and TRBJ2-7; D unclear. The CDR3 is made up of 14 amino acids. Trimming pared 2 bases from V and 0 bases from J, leaving 8 bases between. CDR1 is SEHNR and CDR2 is FQNEAQ in the germline V gene (reference sequence). CDR3 region: CASSLSVGSYEQYV. The CDR3 DNA follows: TGTGCCAGCAGCTTATCGGTAGGCTCCTACGAGCAGTACGTC.

This clonotype was counted a few times. The chain links TRBV6-2 or TRBV6-3 to TRBJ2-5; unclear D gene. CDR1 MNHEY and CDR2 SVGEGT come from the germline V gene. The CDR3 is made up of 12 amino acids. V lost 5 bases to trimming and J lost 5 bases, with 9 bases between them. CDR3 coding DNA: TGTGCCAGCAGTGTGGGGTTGGAGACCCAGTACTTC. Its protein product is CASSVGLETQYF.

This clonotype showed up just a few times. The chain is built from TRBV11-3 and TRBJ2-1; D is ambiguous. V was cut by 4 bases and J by 7 bases, with 17 bases left in between. The CDR3 has 15 residues. Germline CDR1 and CDR2: SGHNT and YENEEA. In DNA, the CDR3 is TGTGCCAGCAGCTCAGATCTTCAGGCTGTTAATGAGCAGTTCTTC. Residues: CASSSDLQAVNEQFF.

This clonotype was detected a few times. The rearrangement joins TRBV19 to TRBJ1-6; unclear D gene. The CDR3 totals 12 residues. Germline-derived CDR1 and CDR2 are LNHDA and SQIVND (reference sequence). Trimming shortened V by 5 bases and J by 9 bases, and 8 bases separated the two germline ends. CDR3 bases: TGTGCCAGTAGTCTGTATCTTTCACCCCTCCACTTT. Protein sequence: CASSLYLSPLHF.

The gene calls are TRBV20-1 and TRBJ2-3, with a possible D match to TRBD2 (6 bases). The CDR3 is made up of 15 amino acids. Germline assignment: CDR1 DFQATT and CDR2 SNEGSKA (reference sequence). Trimming took off 5 bases at V and 2 bases at J, with 17 bases between the two ends. The CDR3 coding sequence is TGCAGTGCTTGGGGACCGGGACTTTCCACAGATACGCAGTATTTT. Translating gives CSAWGPGLSTDTQYF.

This clonotype was detected a few times. The chain joins TRBV28 to TRBJ2-3, with a tentative D call TRBD2 (7 bases). CDR3 size: 18 residues. Trimming cost V 4 bases and J 2 bases, with 22 bases left between them. Germline assignment: CDR1 MDHEN and CDR2 SYDVKM. The CDR3 is CASSSQVRAGADTDTQYF. CDR3 nucleotide sequence: TGTGCCAGCAGTTCCCAAGTTAGGGCGGGGGCCGACACAGATACGCAGTATTTT.

The V gene is TRBV6-1, the J gene TRBJ1-1, with unresolved D. Germline V gene data show CDR1 as MNHNS and CDR2 as SASEGT. V lost 4 bases and J lost 0, with 12 bases in between. The CDR3 length is 15 residues. In nucleotides, the CDR3 is TGTGCCAGCAGTGGACACCTAGTCATGAACACTGAAGCTTTCTTT. It yields the protein CASSGHLVMNTEAFF.

The genes are TRBV6-2 or TRBV6-3 and TRBJ2-3; no firm D call. CDR3 length: 12 amino acids. CDR1 is MNHEY, CDR2 SVGEGT, per germline. Trimming removed 6 bases from V and 4 bases from J, with 8 bases in between. CDR3 loop: CASSQESDTQYF. CDR3 nucleotide sequence: TGTGCCAGCAGCCAGGAGTCAGATACGCAGTATTTT.

The chain is built from TRBV7-4 and TRBJ1-1; 12 bases align to TRBD1. The germline V gene encodes CDR1 SGHVT and CDR2 SQSDAQ. This CDR3 is built from 17 residues. J gave up 6 bases and V 5 bases, and 13 bases lay outside the gene matches. Here the CDR3 reads CASSPDRDRGLGAEAFF. The CDR3 coding sequence is TGTGCCAGCAGCCCAGACCGGGACAGGGGGCTCGGCGCTGAAGCTTTCTTT.

This clonotype was found a few times. V and J are TRBV6-5 and TRBJ1-1, with D maybe TRBD1 (5 bases). The germline CDR1 and CDR2 sequences are MNHEY and SVGAGI. Trimming took off 8 bases at V and 11 bases at J, with 12 bases between the two ends. The CDR3 loop spans 10 amino acids. CDR3 sequence reads: CASGTTAAFF. CDR3 sequence (DNA): TGTGCCAGCGGGACGACGGCGGCTTTCTTT.

This clonotype was picked up many times. The chain combines TRBV7-2 with TRBJ2-1; D is possibly TRBD1 (7 bases). V shed 6 bases and J shed 10 bases, with 16 bases lying between them. The CDR3 consists of 13 residues. The germline CDR1 and CDR2 sequences are SGHTA and FQGNSA. The CDR3 loop is CASSSGGSPEQFF. DNA for the CDR3: TGTGCCAGCAGTTCAGGGGGGTCTCCGGAGCAGTTCTTC. Combining the CDR3 with reference TRBV7-2 and TRBJ2-1 gives the whole variable domain GAGVSQSPSNKVTEKGKDVELRCDPISGHTALYWYRQSLGQGLEFLIYFQGNSAPDKSGLPSDRFSAERTGGSVSTLTIQRTQQEDSAVYLCASSSGGSPEQFFGPGTRLTVL.

V gene TRBV19 combines with J gene TRBJ2-5, with D maybe TRBD2 (6 bases). Per germline, CDR1 LNHDA and CDR2 SQIVND (reference sequence). Trimming took 5 bases from V and 5 from J, leaving 15 bases between them. CDR3 size: 14 residues. CDR3 in amino acids: CASSDAGSWETQYF. The DNA of the CDR3 is TGTGCCAGTAGTGACGCGGGGTCCTGGGAGACCCAGTACTTC.

The rearrangement joins TRBV9 to TRBJ1-2; D is perhaps TRBD1 (5 bases). Germline V gene sequence: CDR1 SGDLS, CDR2 YYNGEE. The CDR3 sequence is 15 residues long. The V and J ends lost 6 bases and 3 bases respectively, with 18 bases between them. The CDR3 sequence: CASTYTTGQDYGYTF. The CDR3 coding sequence is TGTGCCAGCACCTACACGACGGGGCAGGACTATGGCTACACCTTC.

The chain couples TRBV6-1 to TRBJ1-1, with TRBD1 identical over 8 bases. The CDR3 length is 16 residues. Looked up from germline, CDR1 is MNHNS and CDR2 is SASEGT. The junction had 7 bases not matched to a gene; V was cut back by 0 bases and J by 4 bases. The CDR3 is CASSEAQDTGGTEAFF. As DNA, the CDR3 is TGTGCCAGCAGTGAAGCGCAGGATACAGGGGGCACTGAAGCTTTCTTT.

The table lists this clonotype with many counts. The chain links TRBV7-8 to TRBJ2-7; 7 bases map to TRBD1. The germline V gene encodes CDR1 SGHVS and CDR2 FQNEAQ. This CDR3 is 16 amino acids long. Losses at the gene ends were 5 bases for V and 0 bases for J; bases not matched to a gene: 10. The CDR3 loop is CASSPVAGTVSYEQYV. CDR3 nucleotide sequence: TGTGCCAGCAGCCCTGTGGCCGGGACAGTCTCCTACGAGCAGTACGTC.